Each of the 27 T cell receptor beta chains below was sequenced from the same sample in a study of T-cell reconstitution after alpha-beta-depleted transplantation in children. Construction of the TCRbeta library involved unique molecular identifiers. TCRdb passed the PCR reads through MiXCR, listing each CDR3 protein once. The sample includes about a million distinct CDR3 sequences, 25% to 35% of them seen just once. The sample was PBMCs, mostly from graft donor cells, taken 360 days after TCRalphabeta/CD19-depleted stem cell transplant. These receptors were taken from a boy under two years old who had a stem cell transplant for SCID, so the T cells may come from the graft donor.

The chain carries TRBV4-2 and TRBJ2-3; TRBD2 is a possible D gene (6 bases). Trimming took off 1 base at V and 2 bases at J, with 10 bases between the two ends. Germline values: CDR1 LGHNA, CDR2 YNFKEQ. This CDR3 has 15 amino acids. The DNA for the CDR3 is TGTGCCAGCAGCCAAGGGAGCGGGTTCACAGATACGCAGTATTTT. This codes for CASSQGSGFTDTQYF.

The table lists this clonotype with a few counts. The chain is built from TRBV4-2 and TRBJ2-5; D ambiguous. Germline V CDR1 and CDR2: LGHNA, YNFKEQ. The CDR3 totals 18 residues. V lost 1 base and J 4 bases, leaving 22 bases between the germline ends. CDR3 bases: TGTGCCAGCAGCCAAGCTTCGGCGGTACTCCTCCATGGAGAGACCCAGTACTTC. Its protein is CASSQASAVLLHGETQYF.

The CDR3 sequence: CASSVSGGPGNEQFF. CDR3 nucleotide sequence: TGTGCCAGCAGCGTTAGCGGGGGCCCCGGCAATGAGCAGTTCTTC. The rearrangement links TRBV7-2 to TRBJ2-1; 9 nucleotides match TRBD2. The CDR3 covers 15 residues. V lost 5 bases to trimming and J lost 6 bases; unmatched junction nucleotides: 8. Germline V gene lookup returns CDR1 SGHTA and CDR2 FQGNSA.

The chain links TRBV20-1 to TRBJ2-4; D may be TRBD1 (5 bases). CDR1 and CDR2 (germline): DFQATT, SNEGSKA (reference sequence). The CDR3 length is 13 residues. Between the trimmed V and J ends, which lost 7 bases and 6 bases, there was a span of 16 bases. CDR3 DNA sequence: TGCAGTGTAGAGACAGTTAATACAAACATTCAGTACTTC. It translates to CSVETVNTNIQYF.

The V gene is TRBV28, the J gene TRBJ2-5; D perhaps matches TRBD2 (5 bases). Germline CDR1 and CDR2: MDHEN and SYDVKM. V lost 6 bases and J lost 3, with 23 bases in between. The CDR3 contains 17 residues. In nucleotides, the CDR3 is TGTGCCAGCAGCCCTCTGTTGCCCGGACTTGAAAAAGAGACCCAGTACTTC. As protein: CASSPLLPGLEKETQYF. Complete variable domain (other parts from reference TRBV28 and TRBJ2-5): DVKVTQSSRYLVKRTGEKVFLECVQDMDHENMFWYRQDPGLGLRLIYFSYDVKMKEKGDIPEGYSVSREKKERFSLILESASTNQTSMYLCASSPLLPGLEKETQYFGPGTRLLVL.

The chain has TRBV7-8 and TRBJ2-7; 9 nucleotides align to TRBD2. This CDR3 spans 15 amino acids. The germline V gene has CDR1 SGHVS and CDR2 FQNEAQ. The V gene end was trimmed by 2 bases and the J gene end by 2 bases; junction bases not matched to a gene: 4. Here the CDR3 reads CASSLTRGGAYEQYF. CDR3 in DNA: TGTGCCAGCAGCTTAACTCGCGGGGGGGCCTACGAGCAGTACTTC.

The rearrangement joins TRBV11-2 to TRBJ2-7; D remains ambiguous. The length of the CDR3 is 13 residues. V was trimmed by 0 bases and J by 7 bases, leaving 10 bases between them. CDR1 SGHAT and CDR2 FQNNGV come from the germline V gene. The CDR3 spells CASSLDRSREQYF. The DNA of the CDR3 is TGTGCCAGCAGCTTAGATCGGTCGCGGGAGCAGTACTTC.

The chain couples TRBV12-3 or TRBV12-4 to TRBJ2-1, with no clear D. V lost 6 bases and J 1 base, leaving 22 bases between the germline ends. The CDR3 has 18 amino acids. The CDR3: CASSYALRDFRSYNEQFF. CDR3 sequence (DNA): TGTGCCAGCAGCTACGCGCTTAGGGATTTTAGGTCCTACAATGAGCAGTTCTTC.

V usage is TRBV20-1 and J usage is TRBJ2-7; 10 nucleotides line up with TRBD2. The CDR3 runs to 14 residues. The junction had 3 bases not matched to a gene; V was cut back by 0 bases and J by 4 bases. Germline CDR1 is DFQATT and CDR2 is SNEGSKA (reference sequence). CDR3 DNA sequence: TGCAGTGCTAGAGAGGCTAGCGGGGGATACGAGCAGTACTTC. Residues: CSAREASGGYEQYF.

This clonotype has a handful of counts. The rearrangement uses TRBV12-3 or TRBV12-4 and TRBJ2-7; TRBD1 aligns across 9 bases. Trimming cost V 6 bases and J 6 bases; bases outside gene matches: 15. The CDR3 extends over 16 amino acids. In DNA, the CDR3 is TGTGCCAGCAGCCACGTGCCGGGACAGGGCTGGTTCGAGCAGTACTTC. This sequence encodes CASSHVPGQGWFEQYF.

This clonotype has a handful of counts. V usage is TRBV10-3 and J usage is TRBJ2-3, with TRBD2 matching 8 bases. The J segment lost 0 bases and the V segment lost 2 bases, leaving 7 bases of the junction unmatched. This CDR3 spans 17 amino acids. CDR1 and CDR2 (germline): ENHRY, SYGVKD. The CDR3 reads CAISEGVLAGSTDTQYF. CDR3 nucleotides: TGTGCCATCAGTGAGGGTGTCCTAGCGGGCAGCACAGATACGCAGTATTTT.

A few counts support this clonotype. This chain connects TRBV6-5 to TRBJ2-1; unclear D gene. Trimming pared 5 bases from V and 7 bases from J, leaving 9 bases between. Germline V gene sequence: CDR1 MNHEY, CDR2 SVGAGI. The CDR3 loop spans 12 amino acids. CDR3 coding DNA: TGTGCCAGCAGTGCCTTCTGGAATGAGCAGTTCTTC. Its protein product is CASSAFWNEQFF.

The chain uses TRBV4-2 and TRBJ1-4; 12 positions match TRBD1. Germline loops: CDR1 LGHNA, CDR2 YNFKEQ. The CDR3 has 18 residues. The J segment lost 8 bases and the V segment lost 4 bases, leaving 14 bases of the junction unmatched. The CDR3 loop reads CASSLPGTGGIDREKLFF. The CDR3 DNA is TGTGCCAGCAGCCTGCCCGGGACAGGGGGCATCGATAGGGAAAAACTGTTTTTT.

The CDR3 bases are TGTGCCAGCAGCGCACACCGAGCCACGGGGAATGAGCAGTTCTTC. Translated, it gives CASSAHRATGNEQFF. V gene TRBV28 combines with J gene TRBJ2-1; maybe TRBD2 (5 bases). CDR3 length: 15 amino acids. Trimming removed 6 bases at V and 7 bases at J, with 19 bases between. Germline-derived CDR1 and CDR2 are MDHEN and SYDVKM.

The V and J genes are TRBV10-3 and TRBJ1-4; maybe TRBD1 (5 bases). CDR3 size: 14 residues. Germline lookup yields CDR1 ENHRY and CDR2 SYGVKD. The V and J ends lost 4 bases and 8 bases respectively, with 14 bases between them. In DNA, the CDR3 is TGTGCCATCAGTGCCCAGAGGGAGGGGGAAAAACTGTTTTTT. Translating it yields CAISAQREGEKLFF.

The chain joins TRBV7-8 to TRBJ1-1; TRBD1 matches at 8 bases. Germline CDR1 is SGHVS and CDR2 is FQNEAQ. J was trimmed by 1 base and V by 1 base; bases with no gene match: 8. The CDR3 spans 17 residues. Here the CDR3 reads CASSLGLGQDTNTEAFF. As DNA, the CDR3 is TGTGCCAGCAGCTTAGGTTTGGGACAGGACACGAACACTGAAGCTTTCTTT. Full variable domain (rest looked up from reference TRBV7-8 and TRBJ1-1): GAGVSQSPRYKVAKRGQDVALRCDPISGHVSLFWYQQALGQGPEFLTYFQNEAQLDKSGLPSDRFFAERPEGSVSTLKIQRTQQEDSAVYLCASSLGLGQDTNTEAFFGQGTRLTVV.

This clonotype was seen only a few times. The chain uses TRBV4-3 and TRBJ1-1, with 8 bases fitting TRBD1. V lost 4 bases, J lost 7 bases, and 8 bases stayed unmatched. In germline, CDR1 is LGHNA, CDR2 YSLEER. The CDR3 is 14 amino acids. CDR3 DNA sequence: TGCGCCAGCAGCCCTAGAGGACAGGGCGGTGAAGCTTTCTTT. Its translation is CASSPRGQGGEAFF.

This chain joins TRBV29-1 and TRBJ2-1; TRBD1 matches at 7 bases. Germline V gives CDR1 SQVTM, CDR2 ANQGSEA. The CDR3 covers 14 residues. J was trimmed by 4 bases and V by 6 bases; bases with no gene match: 9. The CDR3 DNA follows: TGCAGCGTCGCTCCGGGGACAGTATACAATGAGCAGTTCTTC. This codes for CSVAPGTVYNEQFF.

The V gene is TRBV30, the J gene TRBJ2-1, with unresolved D. CDR1 is GTSNPN and CDR2 is SVGIG in the germline V gene (reference sequence). V was shortened by 0 bases and J by 4 bases, with 7 bases between the two germline ends. The CDR3 loop spans 13 amino acids. CDR3 DNA sequence: TGTGCCTGGAGTGTCGGTTTTTACAATGAGCAGTTCTTC. It specifies CAWSVGFYNEQFF.

The sample holds a few counts of this clonotype. The chain links TRBV6-2 or TRBV6-3 to TRBJ1-5, with D unresolved. The V gene lost 2 bases and the J gene lost 0 bases, with 14 bases spanning the gap. CDR1 MNHEY and CDR2 SVGEGT come from the germline V gene. The CDR3 contains 17 residues. The CDR3 DNA is TGTGCCAGCAGTTACAGGTCCAGGCTACTTAGCAATCAGCCCCAGCATTTT. It encodes CASSYRSRLLSNQPQHF.

Only a few counts were recorded for this clonotype. This chain links TRBV20-1 with TRBJ1-1, with TRBD1 as a possible D gene (6 bases). CDR3 length: 14 amino acids. The ends were cut back, 5 bases at V and 3 bases at J, with 16 bases in the middle. Germline V gene sequence: CDR1 DFQATT, CDR2 SNEGSKA (reference sequence). The CDR3 here is CSAPRGGSYTEAFF. In DNA, the CDR3 is TGCAGTGCTCCTCGAGGGGGGAGTTACACTGAAGCTTTCTTT.

V gene TRBV5-1 combines with J gene TRBJ1-4; D unresolved. Germline V CDR1 and CDR2: SGHRS, YFSETQ. Trimming took 1 base from V and 5 from J, leaving 9 bases between them. The CDR3 extends over 14 amino acids. CDR3 loop: CASSLTALNEKLFF. The CDR3 coding sequence is TGCGCCAGCAGCTTGACAGCACTAAATGAAAAACTGTTTTTT.

A few counts support this clonotype. The chain has TRBV7-8 and TRBJ2-3; D is possibly TRBD2 (5 bases). CDR3 size: 15 residues. Germline CDR1 and CDR2: SGHVS and FQNEAQ. Trimming took 1 base from V and 6 from J, leaving 14 bases between them. The CDR3 coding sequence is TGTGCCAGCAGCTTAGGGCCGGGGAAGGTCGATACGCAGTATTTT. It yields the protein CASSLGPGKVDTQYF.

The gene calls are TRBV10-3 and TRBJ1-6; perhaps TRBD1 as D (5 bases). The germline V and J ends were trimmed by 10 bases and 10 bases, with 17 bases remaining between them. Per germline, CDR1 ENHRY and CDR2 SYGVKD. This CDR3 contains 13 residues. The CDR3 protein is CATTTEPGSPLHF. The CDR3 DNA is TGTGCCACCACGACAGAGCCGGGGTCACCCCTCCACTTT.

The genes are TRBV4-1 and TRBJ1-5; a possible D gene is TRBD1 (6 bases). The germline gives CDR1 MGHRA, CDR2 YSYEKL. This CDR3 has 14 amino acids. Trimming shortened V by 0 bases and J by 6 bases, and 9 bases separated the two germline ends. The CDR3 DNA is TGCGCCAGCAGCCAAGACGGGGGGGCTCAGCCCCAGCATTTT. Encoded protein: CASSQDGGAQPQHF.

This clonotype showed up just a few times. The chain is built from TRBV24-1 and TRBJ2-1; 9 bases map to TRBD1. Trimming at V came to 1 base and at J to 7 bases, leaving 10 bases not matched to a gene. Germline V gene sequence: CDR1 KGHDR, CDR2 SFDVKD. The CDR3 is 17 amino acids. The CDR3: CATSDLGPGQGRNEQFF. CDR3 DNA sequence: TGTGCCACCAGTGATTTAGGTCCGGGACAGGGTAGGAATGAGCAGTTCTTC.

This clonotype was counted a few times. The chain links TRBV4-1 to TRBJ2-7; D possibly matches TRBD1 or TRBD2 (6 bases each). From germline, CDR1 is MGHRA and CDR2 YSYEKL. The CDR3 consists of 18 residues. V lost 0 bases and J lost 2, with 20 bases in between. The DNA for the CDR3 is TGCGCCAGCAGCCAAGATTACATCCTAGACAGGACTACCTACGAGCAGTACTTC. Its protein is CASSQDYILDRTTYEQYF.